Following are 18 T cell receptor beta chains from one sample sequenced in a study of blood T cell repertoires in COVID-19. Clones were read by immunoSEQ multiplex PCR, and TCRdb kept only the in-frame ones, dropping some. The sample has about 110,000 clones; 70% to 90% are singletons. The sequenced material came from peripheral blood. The receptors were gathered from a human donor in a cohort sampled during active COVID-19.

The J gene is TRBJ2-3, the V gene TRBV9, with TRBD2 matching 13 bases. This CDR3 is 16 amino acids long. Germline V CDR1 and CDR2: SGDLS, YYNGEE. J was trimmed by 4 bases and V by 4 bases; bases with no gene match: 6. CDR3 region: CASSPPGTSGADTQYF. The CDR3 nucleotides are TGTGCCAGCAGCCCCCCAGGGACTAGCGGGGCAGATACGCAGTATTTT.

V gene TRBV6-5 combines with J gene TRBJ1-5; 7 bases agree with TRBD1. V trimming: 6 bases; J trimming: 0 bases; junction bases outside the gene matches: 5. The CDR3 has 15 residues. CDR1 and CDR2 (germline): MNHEY, SVGAGI. CDR3 loop: CASSRQGTSNQPQHF. The CDR3 nucleotides read TGTGCCAGCAGCCGACAGGGAACTAGCAATCAGCCCCAGCATTTT.

The J gene is TRBJ1-2, the V gene TRBV6-5; 8 bases are a match to TRBD1. Unmatched junction bases numbered 7, after V lost 6 bases and J lost 4 bases. Germline-derived CDR1 and CDR2 are MNHEY and SVGAGI. There are 14 residues in the CDR3. DNA of the CDR3: TGTGCCAGCAGCCAACAGACAGGGGTCTATGGCTACACCTTC. Protein product: CASSQQTGVYGYTF.

This clone was counted between two and nine times. The chain links TRBV28 to TRBJ2-3; 7 bases agree with TRBD2. J was trimmed by 2 bases and V by 3 bases; bases with no gene match: 11. Germline-derived CDR1 and CDR2 are MDHEN and SYDVKM. The CDR3 runs to 17 residues. The CDR3 loop reads CASSFPYTSANTDTQYF. The CDR3 DNA is TGTGCCAGCAGTTTCCCTTACACTAGCGCGAACACAGATACGCAGTATTTT. Drawing the rest from reference TRBV28 and TRBJ2-3, the complete variable domain is DVKVTQSSRYLVKRTGEKVFLECVQDMDHENMFWYRQDPGLGLRLIYFSYDVKMKEKGDIPEGYSVSREKKERFSLILESASTNQTSMYLCASSFPYTSANTDTQYFGPGTRLTVL.

The sample holds a few counts of this clone. The J gene is TRBJ2-1, the V gene TRBV15, with TRBD2 matching over 7 bases. Germline loops: CDR1 LNHNV, CDR2 YYDKDF (reference sequence). The V segment lost 3 bases and the J segment 2 bases; nucleotides outside the gene matches: 10. CDR3 size: 17 residues. This CDR3 is CATSRGLGSGPYNEQFF. CDR3 sequence (DNA): TGTGCCACCAGCAGGGGACTGGGTAGCGGGCCCTACAATGAGCAGTTCTTC.

This chain joins TRBV25-1 and TRBJ1-4; 7 nucleotides agree with TRBD1. The CDR3 loop spans 14 amino acids. Germline CDR1 is MGHDK and CDR2 is SYGVNS. V gave up 5 bases and J gave up 7 bases; unmatched junction bases: 7. The CDR3 nucleotides read TGTGCCAGCAGTAGACAGGGTGGGGGTGAAAAACTGTTTTTT. Translating it yields CASSRQGGGEKLFF.

This clone was seen a single time. The chain couples TRBV5-1 to TRBJ2-7, with TRBD2 identical over 13 bases. The V gene's germline CDR1 is SGHRS and CDR2 YFSETQ. V was clipped by 4 bases and J by 7 bases; unmatched bases: 2. The CDR3 spans 13 residues. The CDR3 loop is CASSLGLAGEQYF. CDR3 coding DNA: TGCGCCAGCAGCCTGGGACTAGCGGGGGAGCAGTACTTC.

This clone was seen a few times. CDR3 sequence (DNA): TGCGCCAGCAGCTTGGATAGTCCGTCCTACAATGAGCAGTTCTTC. This gives the protein CASSLDSPSYNEQFF. V gene TRBV5-1 combines with J gene TRBJ2-1, with no clear D. The CDR3 consists of 15 residues. Germline V lookup: CDR1 SGHRS, CDR2 YFSETQ. V dropped 0 bases and J dropped 1 base, with 8 bases sitting between them.

This rearrangement joins TRBV28 to TRBJ1-5; possibly TRBD1 for D (5 bases). In germline, CDR1 is MDHEN, CDR2 SYDVKM. The V gene lost 8 bases and the J gene lost 6 bases, with 14 bases spanning the gap. The CDR3 covers 13 residues. CDR3 DNA: TGTGCCAGCCGCCCCGGGGGGGGTCAGCCCCAGCATTTT. Protein sequence: CASRPGGGQPQHF. The whole variable domain, filled in from reference TRBV28 and TRBJ1-5, reads DVKVTQSSRYLVKRTGEKVFLECVQDMDHENMFWYRQDPGLGLRLIYFSYDVKMKEKGDIPEGYSVSREKKERFSLILESASTNQTSMYLCASRPGGGQPQHFGDGTRLSIL.

This chain links TRBV5-1 with TRBJ1-1, with unresolved D. Germline CDR1 SGHRS, CDR2 YFSETQ. The CDR3 consists of 14 residues. The ends were cut back, 0 bases at V and 1 base at J, with 7 bases in the middle. CDR3 residues: CASSLDVGNTEAFF. The CDR3, as DNA: TGCGCCAGCAGCTTGGACGTCGGGAACACTGAAGCTTTCTTT.

This clone showed up just once. The chain employs TRBV3-1 (or the pseudogene TRBV3-2) and TRBJ2-3, with 8 bases that match TRBD2. V trimming: 0 bases; J trimming: 0 bases; junction bases outside the gene matches: 8. This CDR3 has 18 amino acids. Germline assignment: CDR1 LGHDT and CDR2 YNNKEL (reference sequence). The CDR3 nucleotides are TGTGCCAGCAGCCAAGACCGGACTAGCCGATGGAGCACAGATACGCAGTATTTT. Amino acid sequence: CASSQDRTSRWSTDTQYF.

The rearrangement uses TRBV4-3 and TRBJ1-1; D might be TRBD1 (6 bases). This CDR3 is built from 14 residues. Germline CDR1 reads LGHNA; CDR2 reads YSLEER. Trimming shortened V by 2 bases and J by 5 bases, and 12 bases separated the two germline ends. CDR3 in DNA: TGCGCCAGCAGCCAAACTCCAGGGGATACTGAAGCTTTCTTT. Protein sequence: CASSQTPGDTEAFF.

Turning to this clone: The same CDR3 arises from other DNA sequences in this sample as well. The rearrangement links TRBV10-3 to TRBJ2-1, with 7 bases aligning to TRBD2. Germline loops: CDR1 ENHRY, CDR2 SYGVKD. V lost 3 bases to trimming and J lost 5 bases; unmatched junction nucleotides: 13. The CDR3 contains 17 residues. CDR3 sequence (DNA): TGTGCCATCAGTGAATCCAGGGCTAGCGGAGATCACAATGAGCAGTTCTTC. Translated, it gives CAISESRASGDHNEQFF.

J is TRBJ2-7 and V is TRBV7-9; D gene uncertain. Trimming removed 3 bases from V and 5 bases from J, with 8 bases in between. The CDR3 is made up of 12 amino acids. CDR1 and CDR2 (germline): SEHNR, FQNEAQ (reference sequence). The CDR3 region is CASSFPENEQYF. In DNA form, the CDR3 reads TGTGCCAGCAGCTTCCCAGAAAACGAGCAGTACTTC.

This rearrangement joins TRBV30 to TRBJ1-2; D remains ambiguous. Per the germline V gene, CDR1 is GTSNPN and CDR2 is SVGIG (reference sequence). The germline V and J ends were trimmed by 2 bases and 5 bases, with 12 bases remaining between them. CDR3 length: 13 residues. CDR3 sequence reads: CAWSTAGSYGYTF. The CDR3 DNA reads TGTGCCTGGAGTACCGCAGGCTCGTATGGCTACACCTTC. Looking up the rest from reference TRBV30 and TRBJ1-2 gives the full variable domain: SQTIHQWPATLVQPVGSPLSLECTVEGTSNPNLYWYRQAAGRGLQLLFYSVGIGQISSEVPQNLSASRPQDRQFILSSKKLLLSDSGFYLCAWSTAGSYGYTFGSGTRLTVV.

The V gene is TRBV4-1, the J gene TRBJ2-1, with 8 bases aligning to TRBD2. The germline gives CDR1 MGHRA, CDR2 YSYEKL. This CDR3 region has 16 residues. With V trimmed by 1 base and J by 6 bases, 8 bases remained unmatched. CDR3 region: CASSQVGGLAFNEQFF. CDR3 DNA sequence: TGCGCCAGCAGCCAAGTCGGAGGACTAGCATTCAATGAGCAGTTCTTC.

This clone was observed a single time. The chain links TRBV5-5 to TRBJ2-2, with 11 positions matching TRBD2. The CDR3 length is 14 residues. Germline loops: CDR1 SGHKS, CDR2 YYEKEE (reference sequence). The J segment lost 10 bases and the V segment lost 3 bases, leaving 5 bases of the junction unmatched. The CDR3 DNA reads as TGTGCCAGCAGCTCAGTAGCGGGAGGGGTGGAGCTGTTTTTT. This codes for CASSSVAGGVELFF.

The rearrangement links TRBV18 to TRBJ2-5; 7 bases match TRBD1. This CDR3 has 15 residues. Germline lookup yields CDR1 KGHSH and CDR2 LQKENI. V lost 4 bases, J lost 0 bases, and 5 bases stayed unmatched. This chain's CDR3 is CASSHWDSHQETQYF. As DNA, the CDR3 is TGTGCCAGCTCACACTGGGACAGCCACCAAGAGACCCAGTACTTC.